The source of this T cell receptor beta chain is a study of control samples from healthy donors and cancer patients. With V trimmed by 2 bases and J by 0 bases, 7 bases remained unmatched. CDR1 is MGHRA and CDR2 is YSYEKL in the germline V gene. CDR3 length: 18 residues. Repertoires were generated with immunoSEQ multiplex PCR, while TCRdb's copy carries only in-frame clones and drops some. Of about 170,000 clones listed, over 85% are singletons. This rearrangement joins TRBV4-1 to TRBJ2-1, with TRBD2 matching 10 bases. This sequence was found in a man aged 25 to 45 in good health. The sample consisted of blood. CDR3 protein: CASSQPSGGESSYNEQFF. CDR3 nucleotide sequence: TGCGCCAGCAGCCAACCTAGCGGGGGTGAAAGCTCCTACAATGAGCAGTTCTTC.